Reported below is one T cell receptor beta chain. This specimen belongs to a study of blood T cell repertoires in COVID-19. Overall study: Acute-phase and convalescent COVID-19 samples originated in the United States, Italy and Spain. PBMCs, B-cell-depleted T cells, or T cells provided the cDNA or gDNA that made up the material.

Measured with immunoSEQ multiplex PCR; TCRdb has only the in-frame clones, and not every one. This table holds 300,000 to 500,000 clones, 85% to 90% found once. Those who participated ranged in age from roughly 18 to 100 years and resided in about two dozen US areas. Researchers sorted participants into cohorts using their self-reported clinical history. CDR1 and CDR2 from the germline V gene are SGHRS and YFSETQ. The length of the CDR3 is 15 residues. With 2 bases clipped from V and 1 base from J, the junction kept 5 bases outside the gene matches. V is TRBV5-1 and J is TRBJ1-1; 7 nucleotides agree with TRBD1. The TCR sequence derives from a woman aged 25 to 39 with acute COVID-19. Sequencing input: PBMCs or T cells enriched from blood (not recorded which). The CDR3 DNA sequence: TGCGCCAGCAGCTTAACAGGGGTCGAGAACACTGAAGCTTTCTTT. It specifies CASSLTGVENTEAFF. The full variable domain, with the rest looked up from reference TRBV5-1 and TRBJ1-1, is KAGVTQTPRYLIKTRGQQVTLSCSPISGHRSVSWYQQTPGQGLQFLFEYFSETQRNKGNFPGRFSGRQFSNSRSEMNVSTLELGDSALYLCASSLTGVENTEAFFGQGTRLTVV.